These T cell receptor beta chains were read from a single sample in a study of T cell responses to AZD1222 COVID-19 vaccine. The protocol was immunoSEQ multiplex PCR, while the TCRdb copy is restricted to in-frame clones and leaves out a portion. The sample yields over 150,000 clones, 80% to 95% seen once. The material sequenced was peripheral blood, taken on day 0 of AZD1222 vaccination. These receptors were taken from an adult in good health. The CDR3 runs from the conserved cysteine through the conserved F or W. Fields, in order: J gene, V gene, clone size, D gene, CDR3 protein, CDR3 DNA. A D gene is named only where the DNA matches it firmly. Size values are once, few and many counts, or a class for expanded clones, and some rows have none.

TRBJ2-2,TRBV11-2,few,TRBD2,CASSFSGRYGELFF,TGTGCCAGCAGCTTTAGCGGGAGATACGGGGAGCTGTTTTTT
TRBJ1-2,TRBV3-1/TRBV3-2,-,TRBD1,CASSPSLTGAYGYTF,TGTGCCAGCAGCCCCAGTCTGACAGGGGCCTATGGCTACACCTTC
TRBJ2-3,TRBV4-2,-,-,CASSQGGRVSNTQYF,TGTGCCAGCAGCCAAGGGGGACGAGTCTCCAATACGCAGTATTTT
TRBJ2-1,TRBV25-1,-,-,CASSEGSPYNEQFF,TGTGCCAGCAGTGAAGGGTCCCCCTACAATGAGCAGTTCTTC
TRBJ2-7,TRBV27,-,-,CASSSHGGYF,TGTGCCAGCAGTTCCCACGGAGGATACTTC
TRBJ1-4,TRBV6-5,-,-,CASSWATNEKLFF,TGTGCCAGCAGTTGGGCAACTAATGAAAAACTGTTTTTT
TRBJ2-5,TRBV11-2,-,-,CASSLSLRKAGETQYF,TGTGCCAGCAGCTTATCTTTGCGGAAGGCCGGGGAGACCCAGTACTTC
TRBJ2-7,TRBV4-1,-,TRBD2,CASSQGRAAGTSGSVQYF,TGCGCCAGCAGCCAAGGCAGGGCTGCAGGGACTAGCGGGAGTGTGCAGTACTTC
TRBJ2-1,TRBV12-5,once,-,CASGLDSADEQFF,TGTGCTAGTGGTTTGGACTCTGCGGATGAGCAGTTCTTC
TRBJ2-7,TRBV28,-,TRBD2,CASRNGRAPYEQYF,TGTGCCAGCAGAAACGGGAGGGCCCCCTACGAGCAGTACTTC
TRBJ2-7,TRBV14,-,TRBD1,CASSLGQGLIHEQYF,TGTGCCAGCAGCCTCGGACAGGGGCTTATTCACGAGCAGTACTTC
TRBJ2-1,TRBV7-3,-,TRBD2,CASSLQTSEGYNEQFF,TGTGCCAGCAGCTTACAGACTAGCGAGGGGTACAATGAGCAGTTCTTC
TRBJ1-3,TRBV3-1/TRBV3-2,-,-,CASSQGSGVGGNTIYF,TGTGCCAGCAGCCAAGGTTCCGGGGTCGGGGGAAACACCATATATTTT
TRBJ1-6,TRBV19,-,TRBD1,CASTYGTGVSPLHF,TGTGCCAGTACATACGGGACAGGGGTTTCACCCCTCCACTTT
TRBJ2-7,TRBV4-3,-,TRBD2,CASSPRLAGVYEQYF,TGCGCCAGCAGCCCCAGACTAGCGGGGGTCTACGAGCAGTACTTC
TRBJ2-2,TRBV25-1,-,-,CASTGRGGAWTGELFF,TGTGCCAGCACCGGCCGCGGGGGCGCGTGGACCGGGGAGCTGTTTTTT
TRBJ1-1,TRBV18,-,-,CASSPNYGLEAFF,TGTGCCAGCTCACCAAATTACGGATTGGAAGCTTTCTTT
TRBJ2-1,TRBV6-5,-,-,CASTPRGRTYNEQFF,TGTGCCAGCACCCCGCGAGGGCGAACTTACAATGAGCAGTTCTTC
TRBJ2-7,TRBV5-1,-,-,CASSFWPVSYEQYF,TGCGCCAGCAGCTTCTGGCCCGTCTCCTACGAGCAGTACTTC
TRBJ1-1,TRBV19,-,TRBD1,CASSEGAENTEAFF,TGTGCCAGTAGTGAGGGGGCAGAGAACACTGAAGCTTTCTTT
TRBJ2-1,TRBV19,once,TRBD2,CASSILASGRFGNEQFF,TGTGCCAGTAGTATTCTGGCTAGCGGGAGGTTTGGAAATGAGCAGTTCTTC
TRBJ1-1,TRBV27,-,TRBD1,CASSSDRGWGEAFF,TGTGCCAGCAGTTCCGACAGGGGATGGGGTGAAGCTTTCTTT
TRBJ2-3,TRBV5-1,-,-,CASSLLRDTQYF,TGCGCCAGCAGCTTGTTGCGGGATACGCAGTATTTT
TRBJ2-2,TRBV7-3,-,-,CASSLFSRGRDTGELFF,TGTGCCAGCAGCTTATTCTCCCGGGGAAGGGACACCGGGGAGCTGTTTTTT
TRBJ2-5,TRBV14,-,TRBD1,CASSKLQGLGETQYF,TGTGCCAGCAGCAAGCTACAGGGGCTGGGGGAGACCCAGTACTTC
TRBJ2-5,TRBV7-3,-,TRBD1,CASSARQGSQETQYF,TGTGCCAGCAGCGCGAGACAGGGGAGCCAAGAGACCCAGTACTTC
TRBJ1-1,TRBV4-2,-,TRBD1,CASSPAYRGLNTEAFF,TGTGCCAGCAGCCCCGCTTACAGGGGCCTGAACACTGAAGCTTTCTTT
TRBJ1-1,TRBV19,-,-,CASSIRGSGKANTEAFF,TGTGCCAGTAGTATAAGGGGGTCGGGGAAAGCGAACACTGAAGCTTTCTTT
TRBJ2-2,TRBV18,-,-,CASSPRVRGPNTGELFF,TGTGCCAGCTCACCAAGGGTCCGGGGACCGAACACCGGGGAGCTGTTTTTT
TRBJ1-1,TRBV10-3,-,-,CAISEDTNTEAFF,TGTGCCATCAGTGAGGACACTAACACTGAAGCTTTCTTT
TRBJ1-1,TRBV19,-,-,CASSTGLWDTEAFF,TGTGCCAGTAGTACCGGACTATGGGACACTGAAGCTTTCTTT
TRBJ2-3,TRBV4-1,-,TRBD2,CASSQDRRASGGAGNTQYF,TGCGCCAGCAGCCAAGATCGTCGTGCTAGCGGGGGGGCAGGGAATACGCAGTATTTT
TRBJ1-1,TRBV15,-,-,CATSPRLNTEAFF,TGTGCCACCAGCCCCCGGCTGAACACTGAAGCTTTCTTT
TRBJ2-1,TRBV7-9,once,TRBD2,CASSLILAGTLHNEQFF,TGTGCCAGCAGCTTAATACTAGCGGGGACCCTACACAATGAGCAGTTCTTC
TRBJ2-7,TRBV27,-,-,CASSLRSTYEQYF,TGTGCCAGCAGTTTAAGGTCCACCTACGAGCAGTACTTC
TRBJ2-5,TRBV7-9,-,TRBD2,CASSLVLAGAQTQYF,TGTGCCAGCAGCTTAGTGCTAGCGGGAGCGCAGACCCAGTACTTC
TRBJ2-7,TRBV4-1,-,-,CASSQGKGHYEQYF,TGCGCCAGCAGCCAGGGGAAGGGACACTACGAGCAGTACTTC
TRBJ2-7,TRBV28,-,TRBD2,CASRLAGGPYEQYF,TGTGCCAGCAGGCTAGCGGGAGGTCCCTACGAGCAGTACTTC
TRBJ1-5,TRBV2,-,TRBD1,CASSEEFRGGGSNQPQHF,TGTGCCAGCAGTGAAGAATTTCGAGGGGGCGGGAGCAATCAGCCCCAGCATTTT
TRBJ1-2,TRBV19,-,-,CASSILQGNYGYTF,TGTGCCAGTAGTATTTTGCAGGGGAACTATGGCTACACCTTC
TRBJ2-7,TRBV7-2,-,-,CASSRVADAYEQYF,TGTGCCAGCAGCCGGGTAGCGGATGCCTACGAGCAGTACTTC
TRBJ2-1,TRBV7-6,-,-,CASSSQGSAYNEQFF,TGTGCCAGCAGCTCACAGGGCTCGGCGTACAATGAGCAGTTCTTC
TRBJ1-5,TRBV18,-,-,CASSPPGGQPQHF,TGTGCCAGCTCACCACCGGGTGGCCAGCCCCAGCATTTT
TRBJ2-7,TRBV13,-,-,CASSLRAYEQYF,TGTGCCAGCAGCTTAAGGGCCTACGAGCAGTACTTC
TRBJ1-3,TRBV5-5,-,-,CASSYPNRERRNTIYF,TGTGCCAGCAGCTACCCCAACAGGGAAAGGAGAAACACCATATATTTT
TRBJ2-2,TRBV5-5,-,-,CASRGMTGMAGELFF,TGTGCCAGCAGGGGGATGACAGGCATGGCCGGGGAGCTGTTTTTT
TRBJ2-2,TRBV27,-,-,CASSRISGELFF,TGTGCCAGCAGCCGGATATCCGGGGAGCTGTTTTTT
TRBJ1-1,TRBV2,-,-,CASSDSRNTEAFF,TGTGCCAGCAGTGACAGCAGGAACACTGAAGCTTTCTTT
TRBJ1-6,TRBV15,-,-,CATSPGIVGRNSPLHF,TGTGCCACCAGTCCCGGGATTGTGGGGAGAAATTCACCCCTCCACTTT
TRBJ1-6,TRBV19,-,-,CASSIAARGNSPLHF,TGTGCCAGTAGTATAGCGGCTCGAGGTAATTCACCCCTCCACTTT
TRBJ2-1,TRBV11-2,-,TRBD2,CASRGGTSSYNEQFF,TGTGCCAGCAGGGGGGGGACTAGCTCCTACAATGAGCAGTTCTTC
TRBJ1-3,TRBV5-1,-,TRBD1,CASSSQGANGNTIYF,TGCGCCAGCAGCTCGCAGGGGGCTAACGGAAACACCATATATTTT